A selection of T cell receptor beta chains follows, all from one sample in a study of CD8+ T cells in alopecia areata. Here immunoSEQ multiplex PCR was the method, and the copy in TCRdb shows in-frame clones only, minus some. The repertoire holds 150,000 to 250,000 clones, with roughly 64% as singletons. The specimen comprised CD4+ T cells sorted from blood, sampled at week 24, from a patient treated with tofacitinib. These TCRs come from a human donor with alopecia areata. Each CDR3 is given with its conserved first and last residue. A D gene is named only where the DNA matches it firmly. Part of the rows lack a size; the others show once, few, many or a class for expanded clones.

abundance	v_gene	d_gene	j_gene	CDR3nt	CDR3aa
-	TRBV15	TRBD2	TRBJ2-1	TGTGCCACCAGCAGAGATCGCCTAGCGGGGGGCAATGAGCAGTTCTTC	CATSRDRLAGGNEQFF
-	TRBV7-7	-	TRBJ2-3	TGTGCCAGCAGCTCTGGGAACACAGATACGCAGTATTTT	CASSSGNTDTQYF
-	TRBV4-3	-	TRBJ2-1	TGCGCCAGCAGCCAAGATCTCGTGGCGGGAAGTCGTCATGAGCAGTTCTTC	CASSQDLVAGSRHEQFF
-	TRBV19	-	TRBJ1-6	TGTGCCAGTAGTCTTCGGGGGAGTAATTCACCCCTCCACTTT	CASSLRGSNSPLHF
-	TRBV30	-	TRBJ1-4	TGTGCCTGGGACCCCCGAGGGGGGAGTGAAAAACTGTTTTTT	CAWDPRGGSEKLFF
once	TRBV28	-	TRBJ2-4	TGTGCCAGCAGTCCCCTTGACACGATTCAGTACTTC	CASSPLDTIQYF
-	TRBV10-3	-	TRBJ2-7	TGTGCCATCAGTGAGTCGGCCACCCATGGAACCTACGAGCAGTACTTC	CAISESATHGTYEQYF
-	TRBV9	TRBD1	TRBJ2-5	TGTGCCAGCAGCGTAGGGACAGGGGATGGGGAGACCCAGTACTTC	CASSVGTGDGETQYF
-	TRBV10-3	-	TRBJ2-3	TGTGCCATCAGTGAAGCAGATACGCAGTATTTT	CAISEADTQYF
-	TRBV6-6	-	TRBJ2-1	TGTGCCAGCTCGCCCGACAACTACAATGAGCAGTTCTTC	CASSPDNYNEQFF
-	TRBV30	-	TRBJ1-2	TGTGCCTGGAGTATGACTTATGGCTACACCTTC	CAWSMTYGYTF
-	TRBV2	-	TRBJ2-1	TGTGCCAGCAGTGTCGCCTCGGGGGATGAGCAGTTCTTC	CASSVASGDEQFF
-	TRBV30	-	TRBJ2-7	TGTGCCTGGAGTGGTACCTACGAGCAGTACTTC	CAWSGTYEQYF
few	TRBV6-6	TRBD1	TRBJ1-3	TGTGCCAGCAGTTTCGACAGGGCTTCTGGAAACACCATATATTTT	CASSFDRASGNTIYF
once	TRBV4-1	-	TRBJ2-3	TGCGCCAGCAGCCAAGTCTTCTCCGGGAGTGCGCAGTATTTT	CASSQVFSGSAQYF
-	TRBV5-1	-	TRBJ2-5	TGCGCCAGCAGCTGGGGATCCCAAGAGACCCAGTACTTC	CASSWGSQETQYF
few	TRBV18	-	TRBJ2-7	TGTGCCAGCTCAGGGACTACAGGGGCTCGGGAGCAGTACTTC	CASSGTTGAREQYF
-	TRBV10-3	TRBD2	TRBJ2-3	TGTGCCATCAGTGGGACTAGCGGGGGGGCCCGGGATACGCAGTATTTT	CAISGTSGGARDTQYF
-	TRBV29-1	-	TRBJ2-5	TGCAGCGTTGAAACTAGCCAGGAGACCCAGTACTTC	CSVETSQETQYF
few	TRBV30	-	TRBJ2-1	TGTGCCTGGAGTGTCCTGGACGCCCACAATGAGCAGTTCTTC	CAWSVLDAHNEQFF
-	TRBV5-6	TRBD1	TRBJ2-5	TGTGCCAGCAGCACTTTAGGACAGGGAGAGACCCAGTACTTC	CASSTLGQGETQYF
few	TRBV29-1	TRBD1	TRBJ2-7	TGCAGCGTTGTCATCGGGACAGGACTCTACGAGCAGTACTTC	CSVVIGTGLYEQYF
-	TRBV25-1	-	TRBJ2-5	TGTGCCAGCGAAACCCGGGGTTCCCCCTCGGGGACCCAGTACTTC	CASETRGSPSGTQYF
-	TRBV5-4	TRBD1	TRBJ2-5	TGTGCCAGCAGCTCACAGGGGGGCCAAGAGACCCAGTACTTC	CASSSQGGQETQYF
-	TRBV30	TRBD1	TRBJ2-7	TGTGCCTGGAATCGACAGGGGGCTTACGAGCAGTACTTC	CAWNRQGAYEQYF
-	TRBV29-1	TRBD1	TRBJ1-1	TGCAGCGTCCAGGGACAGGGGGGGGTTGAAGCTTTCTTT	CSVQGQGGVEAFF
few	TRBV5-5	-	TRBJ1-6	TGTGCCAGCAGCTTGGGCCTCGACAGACTAGATTCACCCCTCCACTTT	CASSLGLDRLDSPLHF
-	TRBV29-1	TRBD1	TRBJ2-7	TGCAGCGTTGCGGGTCAGGGGGAAGGGGAGCAGTACTTC	CSVAGQGEGEQYF
-	TRBV2	-	TRBJ2-7	TGTGCCAGCAGGGGGGGAGGCTACGAGCAGTACTTC	CASRGGGYEQYF
-	TRBV28	TRBD1	TRBJ1-5	TGTGCCAGCAGTGACAGGGGCAATCAGCCCCAGCATTTT	CASSDRGNQPQHF
-	TRBV9	-	TRBJ2-5	TGTGCCAGCAGCGAAATGACTTTATCAGGGGAGACCCAGTACTTC	CASSEMTLSGETQYF
-	TRBV5-1	TRBD1	TRBJ1-1	TGCGCCAGCACCGCCGGGACAGCGAACACTGAAGCTTTCTTT	CASTAGTANTEAFF
-	TRBV25-1	-	TRBJ2-3	TGTGCCAGCAGCGAGAACCTGCTTAAGACAGATACGCAGTATTTT	CASSENLLKTDTQYF
-	TRBV2	-	TRBJ1-1	TGTGCCAGCATCCTTCAGGGGAACACTGAAGCTTTCTTT	CASILQGNTEAFF
-	TRBV27	-	TRBJ1-1	TGTGCCAGCAGTTTATCTGGGCTCCTGAACACTGAAGCTTTCTTT	CASSLSGLLNTEAFF
-	TRBV15	-	TRBJ1-2	TGTGCCACCAGCAGGGACGGCCTCTATGGCTACACCTTC	CATSRDGLYGYTF
-	TRBV18	-	TRBJ1-5	TGTGCCAGCTCACACAGCCAGTACAGGGAGCCCAATCAGCCCCAGCATTTT	CASSHSQYREPNQPQHF
-	TRBV7-2	TRBD1	TRBJ2-5	TGTGCCAGCAGCTTTACAGGGGGAGAGACCCAGTACTTC	CASSFTGGETQYF
-	TRBV18	-	TRBJ1-2	TGTGCCAGCTCACCAAAGACGGGATTCACGGCCGGGGATGGCTACACCTTC	CASSPKTGFTAGDGYTF
-	TRBV7-7	TRBD2	TRBJ2-5	TGTGCCAGCAGCAATAGCGGGGCTCATCGACCTCAAGAGACCCAGTACTTC	CASSNSGAHRPQETQYF
-	TRBV10-3	-	TRBJ2-5	TGTGCCACTAAGTACCAAGAGACCCAGTACTTC	CATKYQETQYF
-	TRBV25-1	-	TRBJ1-1	TGTGCCAGCATGGCGGCCCGGGGCACTGAAGCTTTCTTT	CASMAARGTEAFF
-	TRBV11-1	-	TRBJ2-3	TGTGCCAGCAGCTTCACGGGACTGTACACAGATACGCAGTATTTT	CASSFTGLYTDTQYF
-	TRBV29-1	-	TRBJ1-1	TGCAGCGTTGGCGGACAGCGATTGGGAGCTTTCTTT	CSVGGQRLGAFF
-	TRBV2	-	TRBJ1-2	TGTGCCAGCAGCCCTACCACCCCTGGCTACACCTTC	CASSPTTPGYTF
few	TRBV30	TRBD1	TRBJ2-7	TGTGCCTGGAGTTCGACAGGGGGTACGGGGGAGCAGTACTTC	CAWSSTGGTGEQYF
-	TRBV4-1	TRBD1	TRBJ1-5	TGCGCCAGCAGCCAAGTCCCTACAGGGGGGAATCAGCCCCAGCATTTT	CASSQVPTGGNQPQHF
few	TRBV29-1	-	TRBJ2-2	TGCAGCGTTGGATATCAGGGGGGTTTCACCGGGGAGCTGTTTTTT	CSVGYQGGFTGELFF
-	TRBV29-1	TRBD1	TRBJ2-3	TGCAGCGTGGGACAGGACCCCACAGATACGCAGTATTTT	CSVGQDPTDTQYF
-	TRBV6-5	-	TRBJ1-1	TGTGCCGCGGCAAAGGGACGGACGAACACTGAAGCTTTCTTT	CAAAKGRTNTEAFF
-	TRBV9	-	TRBJ2-3	TGTGCCAGCAGCGTAGCGGGGACAGATACGCAGTATTTT	CASSVAGTDTQYF
-	TRBV7-2	-	TRBJ2-5	TGTGCCAGCAGCTTAGCTGCGGGGACCCAGTACTTC	CASSLAAGTQYF